The clone carrying this T cell receptor (beta chain) came up once. This sample stems from a study of blood T cell repertoires in COVID-19. On the study more broadly: Both acute and convalescent COVID-19 samples were obtained from the United States, Italy and Spain. PBMCs, B-cell-depleted T cells, or T cells provided the cDNA or gDNA that made up the material.

Deletions cut 5 bases from V and 2 bases from J, with 14 bases between. CDR3 size: 15 residues. The germline gives CDR1 MNHEY, CDR2 SMNVEV (reference sequence). Ages ranged from about 18 to 89 years, with residence in under 25 US areas. Participants were placed into cohorts based on the clinical history they reported. Profiling relied on immunoSEQ multiplex PCR, and the TCRdb table lists in-frame clones only, not all of them. The table has approximately 290,000 clones, around 90% seen once. The clonotype comes from a woman between 18 and 30 years old with acute COVID-19. The specimen sequenced was PBMCs or T cells enriched from blood (not recorded which). The V and J genes are TRBV27 and TRBJ2-3; no clear D. This CDR3 reads CASSPDMSATDTQYF. The DNA for the CDR3 is TGTGCCAGCAGTCCCGACATGTCGGCCACAGATACGCAGTATTTT.